Below are 10 T cell receptor beta chains sequenced from a single sample in a study of spatial heterogeneity in lung cancer. Time point: sample taken at primary tumor resection. Sequencing of whole RNA from tumor, nontumor lung or frozen PBMC involved no sorting. In TCRdb, the 5' RACE reads were re-called with MiXCR into one record per CDR3 protein. Among roughly 39,000 distinct CDR3 sequences listed, roughly 8% were seen once. Sample: PBMCs, taken at surgery. These receptors all stem from a male donor with early-stage non-small cell lung cancer.

This clonotype was detected ten times or more. The CDR3 nucleotides read TGTGCCAGCAGCGTAGAGCTAGCGGAGAAAACCTACGAGCAGTACGTC. Its translation is CASSVELAEKTYEQYV. V usage is TRBV9 and J usage is TRBJ2-7; 7 nucleotides agree with TRBD2. The V gene end was trimmed by 0 bases and the J gene end by 2 bases; junction bases not matched to a gene: 8. Germline V lookup: CDR1 SGDLS, CDR2 YYNGEE. The CDR3 is made up of 16 amino acids.

This clonotype was detected ten times or more. The gene calls are TRBV6-2 or TRBV6-3 and TRBJ1-2; no clear D. The CDR3 spans 13 residues. The V end lost 2 bases, the J end lost 4 bases, and 8 bases lay between the germline ends. Germline CDR1 and CDR2: MNHEY and SVGEGT. The CDR3 loop reads CASSYGITYGYTF. The CDR3 bases are TGTGCCAGCAGTTACGGGATTACCTATGGCTACACCTTC.

This clonotype has at least ten counts. The chain is built from TRBV5-1 and TRBJ1-2; D is uncertain. The CDR3 runs 15 residues. The germline V gene has CDR1 SGHRS and CDR2 YFSETQ. The V end was cut by 1 base, the J end by 4 bases, with 14 bases between. This chain's CDR3 is CASSLTANVLYGYTF. The DNA of the CDR3 is TGCGCCAGCAGCTTGACAGCAAACGTACTCTATGGCTACACCTTC.

Ten or more counts support this clonotype. The rearrangement joins TRBV20-1 to TRBJ2-7, with TRBD2 matching over 14 bases. The CDR3 is 13 amino acids. The germline CDR1 and CDR2 sequences are DFQATT and SNEGSKA (reference sequence). Unmatched junction bases numbered 1, after V lost 3 bases and J lost 6 bases. The CDR3 reads CSARGTSGSEQYV. The CDR3, as DNA: TGCAGTGCTAGGGGGACTAGCGGGAGCGAGCAGTACGTC.

The V and J genes are TRBV3-1 and TRBJ1-1; 9 bases line up with TRBD1. The length of the CDR3 is 14 residues. The V gene's germline CDR1 is LGHDT and CDR2 YNNKEL (reference sequence). V was clipped by 7 bases and J by 3 bases; unmatched bases: 6. The CDR3 loop reads CASTVGQGDTEAFF. CDR3 in DNA: TGTGCCAGCACCGTGGGACAGGGAGACACTGAAGCTTTCTTT.

This clonotype was detected many times. CDR3: CASSYSKGTDTQYF. For the CDR3, the DNA is TGTGCCAGCAGTTACTCGAAAGGGACAGATACGCAGTATTTT. The chain combines TRBV6-5 with TRBJ2-3, with D hard to call. Looked up from germline, CDR1 is MNHEY and CDR2 is SVGAGI. The CDR3 consists of 14 residues. The V end lost 0 bases, the J end lost 3 bases, and 7 bases lay between the germline ends.

The chain carries TRBV7-2 and TRBJ2-1; 9 nucleotides agree with TRBD2. CDR1 and CDR2 from the germline V gene are SGHTA and FQGNSA. This CDR3 is 15 amino acids long. J gave up 9 bases and V 5 bases, and 11 bases lay outside the gene matches. CDR3 region: CASSPGGLAGIEQFF. The CDR3, as DNA: TGTGCCAGCAGCCCGGGGGGCCTAGCGGGAATTGAGCAGTTCTTC.

The chain recombines TRBV6-5 with TRBJ1-2; D not resolved. This CDR3 spans 13 amino acids. Germline assignment: CDR1 MNHEY and CDR2 SVGAGI. Trimming left V 7 bases short and J 4 bases short, with 13 bases between. CDR3 sequence: CASTLGRTYGYTF. The CDR3 DNA reads TGTGCCAGCACCCTAGGACGGACCTATGGCTACACCTTC.

The chain combines TRBV6-2 or TRBV6-3 with TRBJ2-1; D gene unclear. The length of the CDR3 is 16 residues. CDR1 MNHEY and CDR2 SVGEGT come from the germline V gene. The germline V and J ends were trimmed by 2 bases and 6 bases, with 17 bases remaining between them. CDR3 in amino acids: CASSYSKGRVGNEQFF. Written as DNA, the CDR3 is TGTGCCAGCAGTTACAGCAAGGGCAGAGTTGGCAATGAGCAGTTCTTC.

This clonotype occurred many times. This chain joins TRBV5-4 and TRBJ2-4; a weak D match, TRBD2 (6 bases). This CDR3 spans 16 amino acids. Trimming removed 0 bases from V and 2 bases from J, with 12 bases in between. Germline-derived CDR1 and CDR2 are SGHNT and YYREEE (reference sequence). CDR3: CASSLAGGDPKNIQYF. Written as DNA, the CDR3 is TGTGCCAGCAGCTTGGCCGGCGGGGACCCCAAAAACATTCAGTACTTC. The full variable domain, in which reference TRBV5-4 and TRBJ2-4 provide the parts outside the CDR3, is ETGVTQSPTHLIKTRGQQVTLRCSSQSGHNTVSWYQQALGQGPQFIFQYYREEENGRGNFPPRFSGLQFPNYSSELNVNALELDDSALYLCASSLAGGDPKNIQYFGAGTRLSVL.